Sequencing of this T cell receptor beta chain was carried out in a study of spatial heterogeneity in lung cancer. Across the study: Those follow-up PBMC samples that were available underwent sequencing, at a median interval of roughly two years following resection.

The time point was: blood at routine non-recurrence follow-up after resection. MiXCR, applied by TCRdb to the 5' RACE reads, yields one record per CDR3 protein. The data hold about 120,000 distinct CDR3 sequences, with 11% observed a single time. Ten or more counts support this clonotype. This CDR3 is 15 amino acids long. Per germline, CDR1 SNHLY and CDR2 FYNNEI. V lost 6 bases, J lost 2 bases, and 14 bases lay in between. The origin of this receptor is a female donor with early-stage non-small cell lung cancer. The sample consisted of PBMCs, taken at follow-up. J is TRBJ1-3 and V is TRBV2; D remains ambiguous. CDR3 amino acids: CASRERDLAGNTIYF. CDR3 nucleotides: TGTGCCAGCAGGGAGAGGGATCTCGCTGGAAACACCATATATTTT.